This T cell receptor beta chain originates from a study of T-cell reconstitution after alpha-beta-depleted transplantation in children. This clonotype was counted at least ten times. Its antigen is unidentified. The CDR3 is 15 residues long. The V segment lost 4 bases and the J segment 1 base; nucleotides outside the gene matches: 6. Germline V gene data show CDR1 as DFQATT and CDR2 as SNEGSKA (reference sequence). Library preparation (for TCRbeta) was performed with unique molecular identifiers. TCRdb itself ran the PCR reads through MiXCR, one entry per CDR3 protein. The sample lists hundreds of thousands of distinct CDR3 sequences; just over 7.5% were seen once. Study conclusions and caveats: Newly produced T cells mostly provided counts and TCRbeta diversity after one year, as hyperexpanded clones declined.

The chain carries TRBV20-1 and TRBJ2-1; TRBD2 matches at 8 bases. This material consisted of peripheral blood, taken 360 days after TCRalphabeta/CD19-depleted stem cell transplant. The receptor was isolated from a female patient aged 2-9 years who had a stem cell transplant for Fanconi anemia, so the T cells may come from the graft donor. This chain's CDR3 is CSATRLARSYNEQFF. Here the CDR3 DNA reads TGCAGTGCTACCCGACTAGCGAGGTCCTACAATGAGCAGTTCTTC.